This TCR beta chain was recorded in a study of OX40 agonist ivuxolimab in advanced cancers. Study overall: Ivuxolimab, which is an agonistic anti-OX40 (CD134) antibody, was administered to the patients. Patients enrolled in dose escalation were diagnosed with hepatocellular carcinoma, melanoma, renal cell or head and neck cancer. Findings of the study overall: There were, on average, more expanded clones in CD8+ T cells than in CD4+.

Sequencing was performed with immunoSEQ multiplex PCR; in TCRdb, only in-frame clones are kept and a portion is missing. The data show roughly 60,000 clones, about 85% seen once. Concerning this clone itself: Its target is not known.

The CDR3 is 16 amino acids. The V gene's germline CDR1 is SGDLS and CDR2 YYNGEE. Unmatched junction bases numbered 12, after V lost 6 bases and J lost 2 bases. The chain recombines TRBV9 with TRBJ2-3, with 7 nucleotides matching TRBD2. The sequencing here drew on CD4+ or CD8+ T cells sorted from blood, taken in a trial of the OX40 agonist ivuxolimab. The clonotype was recovered from an adult with an advanced solid tumor such as melanoma, head and neck, liver or kidney cancer. The CDR3: CASTPGSSGNTDTQYF. In DNA, the CDR3 is TGTGCCAGCACCCCCGGGTCTAGCGGAAACACAGATACGCAGTATTTT.